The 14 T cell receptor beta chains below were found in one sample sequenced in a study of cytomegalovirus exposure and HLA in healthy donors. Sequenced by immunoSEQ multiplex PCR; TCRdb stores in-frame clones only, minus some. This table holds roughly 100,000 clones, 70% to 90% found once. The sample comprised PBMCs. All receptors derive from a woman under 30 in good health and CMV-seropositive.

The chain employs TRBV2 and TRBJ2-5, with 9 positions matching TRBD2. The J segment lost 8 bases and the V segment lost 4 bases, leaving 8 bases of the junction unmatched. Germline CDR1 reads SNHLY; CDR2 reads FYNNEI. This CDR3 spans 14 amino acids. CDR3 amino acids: CASSAERGAGTQYF. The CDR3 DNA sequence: TGTGCCAGCAGTGCGGAGCGGGGGGCAGGAACCCAGTACTTC.

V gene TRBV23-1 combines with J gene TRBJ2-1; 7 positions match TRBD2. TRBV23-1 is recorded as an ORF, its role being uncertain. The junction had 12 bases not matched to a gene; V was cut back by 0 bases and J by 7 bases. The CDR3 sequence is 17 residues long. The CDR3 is CASSQSGGIRWRNEQFF. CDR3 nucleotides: TGCGCCAGCAGTCAATCGGGAGGGATACGCTGGCGAAATGAGCAGTTCTTC.

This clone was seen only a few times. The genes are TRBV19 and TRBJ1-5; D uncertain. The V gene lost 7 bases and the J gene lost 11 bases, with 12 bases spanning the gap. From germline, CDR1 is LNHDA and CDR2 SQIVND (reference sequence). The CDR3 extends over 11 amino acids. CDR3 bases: TGTGCCAGTACCCCAGAGAGGGCCCAGCATTTT. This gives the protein CASTPERAQHF.

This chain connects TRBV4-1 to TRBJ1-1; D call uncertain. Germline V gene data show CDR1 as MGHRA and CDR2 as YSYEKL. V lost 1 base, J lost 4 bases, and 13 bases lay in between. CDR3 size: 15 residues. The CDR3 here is CASSQGRVRGTEAFF. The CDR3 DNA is TGCGCCAGCAGCCAAGGAAGGGTGCGGGGCACTGAAGCTTTCTTT.

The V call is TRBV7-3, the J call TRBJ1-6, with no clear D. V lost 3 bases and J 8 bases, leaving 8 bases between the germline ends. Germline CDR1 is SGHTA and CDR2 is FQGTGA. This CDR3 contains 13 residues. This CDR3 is CASSFNADSPLHF. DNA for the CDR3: TGTGCCAGCAGCTTTAATGCGGATTCACCCCTCCACTTT.

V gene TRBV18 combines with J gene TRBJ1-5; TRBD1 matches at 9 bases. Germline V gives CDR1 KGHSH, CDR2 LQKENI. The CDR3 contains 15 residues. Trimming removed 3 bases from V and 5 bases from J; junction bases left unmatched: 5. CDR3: CASSPGTGGYQPQHF. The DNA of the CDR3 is TGTGCCAGCTCACCGGGTACAGGGGGCTATCAGCCCCAGCATTTT.

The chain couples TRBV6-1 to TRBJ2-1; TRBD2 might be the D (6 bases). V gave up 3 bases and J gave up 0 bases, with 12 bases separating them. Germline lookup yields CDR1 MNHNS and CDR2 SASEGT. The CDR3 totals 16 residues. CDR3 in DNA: TGTGCCAGCAGTGACAGGGCTAGCGTCTCCTACAATGAGCAGTTCTTC. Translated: CASSDRASVSYNEQFF.

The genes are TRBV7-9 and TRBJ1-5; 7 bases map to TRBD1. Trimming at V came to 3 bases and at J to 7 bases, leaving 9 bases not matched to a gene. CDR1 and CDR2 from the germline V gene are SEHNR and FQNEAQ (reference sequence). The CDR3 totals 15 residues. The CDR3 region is CASSFTGQAGQPQHF. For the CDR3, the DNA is TGTGCCAGCAGCTTCACTGGACAGGCAGGGCAGCCCCAGCATTTT.

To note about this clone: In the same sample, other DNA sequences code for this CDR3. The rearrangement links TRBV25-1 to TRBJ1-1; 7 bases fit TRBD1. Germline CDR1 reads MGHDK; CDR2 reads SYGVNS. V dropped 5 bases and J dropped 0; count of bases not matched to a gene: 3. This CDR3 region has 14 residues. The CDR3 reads CASSRGGLNTEAFF. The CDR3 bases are TGTGCCAGCAGTCGAGGGGGCCTGAACACTGAAGCTTTCTTT.

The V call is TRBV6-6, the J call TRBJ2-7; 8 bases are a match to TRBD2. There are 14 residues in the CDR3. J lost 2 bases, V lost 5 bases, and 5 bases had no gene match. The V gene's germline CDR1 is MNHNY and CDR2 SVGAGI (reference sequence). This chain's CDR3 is CASSPTSATYEQYF. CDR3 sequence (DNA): TGTGCCAGCAGTCCGACTAGCGCCACCTACGAGCAGTACTTC.

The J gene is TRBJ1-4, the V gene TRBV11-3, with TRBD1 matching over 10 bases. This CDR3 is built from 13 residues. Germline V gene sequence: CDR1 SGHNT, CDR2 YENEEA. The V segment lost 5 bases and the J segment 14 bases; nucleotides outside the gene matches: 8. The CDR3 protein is CASSPRGQGRLFF. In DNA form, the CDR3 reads TGTGCCAGCAGCCCCAGGGGACAGGGGCGGCTGTTTTTT.

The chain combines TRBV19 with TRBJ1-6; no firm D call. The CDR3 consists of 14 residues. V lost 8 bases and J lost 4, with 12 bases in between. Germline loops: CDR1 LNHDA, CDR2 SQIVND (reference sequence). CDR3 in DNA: TGTGCCAGTGACACAACGGGGTATAATTCACCCCTCCACTTT. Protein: CASDTTGYNSPLHF.

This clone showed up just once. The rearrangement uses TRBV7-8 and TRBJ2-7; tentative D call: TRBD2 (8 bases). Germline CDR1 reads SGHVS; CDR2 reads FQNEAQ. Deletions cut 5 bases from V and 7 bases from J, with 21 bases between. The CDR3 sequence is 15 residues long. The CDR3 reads CASSPREGQNYEQYF. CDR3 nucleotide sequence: TGTGCCAGCAGCCCACGGGAGGGACAGAATTATGAGCAGTACTTC.

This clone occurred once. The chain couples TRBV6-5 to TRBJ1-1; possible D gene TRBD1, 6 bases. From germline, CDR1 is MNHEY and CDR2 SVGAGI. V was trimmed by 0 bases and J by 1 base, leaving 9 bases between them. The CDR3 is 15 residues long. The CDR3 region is CASSYSGTRNTEAFF. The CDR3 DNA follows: TGTGCCAGCAGTTACTCTGGGACAAGGAACACTGAAGCTTTCTTT.